This passage covers 14 T cell receptor beta chains from one sample sequenced in a study of T cell clonotyping in hematopoietic cell transplantation. The data were produced by immunoSEQ multiplex PCR, yet TCRdb's version contains in-frame clones alone and is incomplete. The table shows some 45,000 clones, with roughly 80% occurring only once. The sample's time point: recipient sample about 28 days before transplant, after cytoreduction. The sample was peripheral blood mononuclear cells, taken before stem cell transplant. These receptors were taken from a man between 60 and 75 years old with myelodysplastic syndrome. Some clones in this sample may be carry-over from other donors' samples.

The V call is TRBV9, the J call TRBJ2-7; 10 bases are a match to TRBD1. This CDR3 is built from 14 residues. The V segment lost 4 bases and the J segment 5 bases; nucleotides outside the gene matches: 6. From germline, CDR1 is SGDLS and CDR2 YYNGEE. CDR3 loop: CASSRQGAVDEQYF. For the CDR3, the DNA is TGTGCCAGCAGCCGACAGGGGGCGGTAGACGAGCAGTACTTC.

The chain has TRBV28 and TRBJ1-1, with no clear D. The germline CDR1 and CDR2 sequences are MDHEN and SYDVKM. This CDR3 contains 15 residues. V shed 5 bases and J shed 11 bases, with 24 bases lying between them. DNA for the CDR3: TGTGCCAGCAGTGCCCCCTCCGCGGCAGTTGATTTCGCTTTCTTT. Protein: CASSAPSAAVDFAFF.

The rearrangement links TRBV19 to TRBJ1-5; D is unclear. The V and J ends lost 2 bases and 2 bases respectively, with 13 bases between them. Germline assignment: CDR1 LNHDA and CDR2 SQIVND (reference sequence). This CDR3 is built from 16 residues. CDR3 region: CASSIPLGIGNQPQHF. Here the CDR3 DNA reads TGTGCCAGTAGTATACCCCTAGGGATTGGCAATCAGCCCCAGCATTTT. Drawing the rest from reference TRBV19 and TRBJ1-5, the complete variable domain is DGGITQSPKYLFRKEGQNVTLSCEQNLNHDAMYWYRQDPGQGLRLIYYSQIVNDFQKGDIAEGYSVSREKKESFPLTVTSAQKNPTAFYLCASSIPLGIGNQPQHFGDGTRLSIL.

The V call is TRBV5-6, the J call TRBJ2-7; TRBD1 matches at 11 bases. The V gene end was trimmed by 4 bases and the J gene end by 2 bases; junction bases not matched to a gene: 2. Looked up from germline, CDR1 is SGHDT and CDR2 is YYEEEE. The CDR3 totals 14 residues. DNA of the CDR3: TGTGCCAGCAGCGTGGGACAGGGGGCCTACGAGCAGTACTTC. Protein: CASSVGQGAYEQYF.

The rearrangement uses TRBV5-6 and TRBJ1-2; D is undetermined. V lost 0 bases, J lost 4 bases, and 13 bases lay in between. There are 15 residues in the CDR3. Germline loops: CDR1 SGHDT, CDR2 YYEEEE. CDR3 sequence reads: CASSLGEAEVYGYTF. The DNA of the CDR3 is TGTGCCAGCAGCTTGGGGGAGGCAGAAGTCTATGGCTACACCTTC.

The V gene is TRBV6-6, the J gene TRBJ2-1; the D gene could be TRBD1 or TRBD2 (6 bases each). This CDR3 spans 14 amino acids. Germline CDR1 MNHNY, CDR2 SVGAGI (reference sequence). V was shortened by 6 bases and J by 3 bases, with 12 bases between the two germline ends. CDR3: CASRTGAHYNEQFF. The CDR3 DNA reads TGTGCCAGCAGAACGGGGGCCCACTACAATGAGCAGTTCTTC.

This chain links TRBV6-1 with TRBJ2-5; no firm D call. V lost 1 base, J lost 7 bases, and 7 bases lay in between. This CDR3 region has 12 residues. Germline lookup yields CDR1 MNHNS and CDR2 SASEGT. CDR3 region: CASSEVGRTQYF. The CDR3 DNA reads as TGTGCCAGCAGTGAAGTGGGCAGGACCCAGTACTTC.

On this clone itself: Other DNA variants within this sample encode the same CDR3. The V gene is TRBV4-1, the J gene TRBJ1-4; TRBD1 matches at 8 bases. V trimming: 1 base; J trimming: 4 bases; junction bases outside the gene matches: 5. Germline assignment: CDR1 MGHRA and CDR2 YSYEKL. This CDR3 has 16 residues. The CDR3: CASSQGAGTGNEKLFF. The CDR3 DNA reads TGCGCCAGCAGCCAAGGTGCCGGGACAGGTAATGAAAAACTGTTTTTT.

V usage is TRBV4-1 and J usage is TRBJ2-1; 10 bases are a match to TRBD2. The CDR3 runs 17 residues. CDR1 is MGHRA and CDR2 is YSYEKL in the germline V gene. With 7 bases clipped from V and 4 bases from J, the junction kept 13 bases outside the gene matches. CDR3 sequence reads: CASNPGLERGGYNEQFF. The CDR3 nucleotides are TGCGCCAGCAACCCAGGACTCGAGCGGGGGGGGTACAATGAGCAGTTCTTC.

V is TRBV5-8 and J is TRBJ2-5; TRBD1 agrees at 10 bases. Germline CDR1 is SGHTS and CDR2 is YDEGEE. V trimming: 4 bases; J trimming: 4 bases; junction bases outside the gene matches: 7. The CDR3 covers 15 residues. The CDR3 loop reads CASSGGTGVRETQYF. The CDR3 region has the DNA TGTGCCAGCAGCGGTGGGACAGGGGTACGAGAGACCCAGTACTTC.

The V gene is TRBV9, the J gene TRBJ1-2; no definite D call. The CDR3 contains 13 residues. The V gene lost 2 bases and the J gene lost 8 bases, with 13 bases spanning the gap. Germline-derived CDR1 and CDR2 are SGDLS and YYNGEE. In DNA, the CDR3 is TGTGCCAGCAGCGTCACGGGCGGTCGCGGCTACACCTTC. Translation gives CASSVTGGRGYTF. The variable domain in full, completed from reference TRBV9 and TRBJ1-2, reads DSGVTQTPKHLITATGQRVTLRCSPRSGDLSVYWYQQSLDQGLQFLIQYYNGEERAKGNILERFSAQQFPDLHSELNLSSLELGDSALYFCASSVTGGRGYTFGSGTRLTVV.

This clone showed up just a few times. As DNA, the CDR3 is TGTGCCAGCCGGGGAGGACTAGCGGGTTCCTACGAGCAGTACTTC. The encoded protein is CASRGGLAGSYEQYF. The gene calls are TRBV19 and TRBJ2-7; 11 nucleotides agree with TRBD2. The V gene end was trimmed by 9 bases and the J gene end by 1 base; junction bases not matched to a gene: 8. This CDR3 contains 15 residues. Germline CDR1 reads LNHDA; CDR2 reads SQIVND (reference sequence).

In this sample, this clone turned up once. The chain recombines TRBV7-2 with TRBJ2-7, with TRBD1 as a possible D gene (5 bases). V was clipped by 5 bases and J by 1 base, with 12 bases between them. CDR1 and CDR2 (germline): SGHTA, FQGNSA. The CDR3 covers 14 residues. CDR3 coding DNA: TGTGCCAGCAGCCTAATCCAGGGATCCTACGAGCAGTACTTC. Its translation is CASSLIQGSYEQYF.

The chain combines TRBV11-2 with TRBJ2-7; 8 bases are shared with TRBD2. With V trimmed by 5 bases and J by 3 bases, 18 bases remained unmatched. Germline CDR1 reads SGHAT; CDR2 reads FQNNGV. CDR3 length equals 18 residues. The chain's CDR3 is CASSRPRFPGLEIYEQYF. The CDR3 nucleotides are TGTGCCAGCAGCCGCCCCCGCTTCCCGGGACTAGAGATCTACGAGCAGTACTTC.